This T cell receptor (beta chain) was identified during a study of response to subunit inactivated influenza vaccine. MiXCR, run by TCRdb on the RT-PCR reads, gives a single entry per CDR3 protein. The sample has 610,000 or so distinct CDR3 sequences, approximately 14% seen once. This clonotype has a count of ten or more. Antigen unknown. Study-wide findings and caveats: Authors suggested each seasonal influenza vaccination recruits few new T cells.

The source of this sequence is a man between 50 and 59 years old who received an inactivated influenza vaccine. The specimen was PBMCs from blood, collected roughly 13 days after vaccination.

This chain's CDR3 is CASSLTSGYNEQFF. The CDR3 region has the DNA TGCGCCAGCAGCTTGACTAGTGGTTACAATGAGCAGTTCTTC. The rearrangement joins TRBV5-1 to TRBJ2-1; D possibly corresponds to TRBD2 (5 bases). The CDR3 spans 14 residues. With 1 base removed from V and 4 bases from J, the gap between germline ends came to 9 bases. Germline V gene lookup returns CDR1 SGHRS and CDR2 YFSETQ.